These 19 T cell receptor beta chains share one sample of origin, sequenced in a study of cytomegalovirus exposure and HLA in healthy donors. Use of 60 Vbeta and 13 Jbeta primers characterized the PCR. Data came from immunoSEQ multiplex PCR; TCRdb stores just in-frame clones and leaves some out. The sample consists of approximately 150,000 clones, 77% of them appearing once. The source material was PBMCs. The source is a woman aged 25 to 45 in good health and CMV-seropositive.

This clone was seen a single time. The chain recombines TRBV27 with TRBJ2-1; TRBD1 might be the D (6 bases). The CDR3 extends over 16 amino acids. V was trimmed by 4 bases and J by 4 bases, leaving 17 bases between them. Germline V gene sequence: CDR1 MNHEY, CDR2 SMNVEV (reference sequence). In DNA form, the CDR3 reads TGTGCCAGCAGTTACGTGGACAGACGTTTTTACAATGAGCAGTTCTTC. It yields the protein CASSYVDRRFYNEQFF.

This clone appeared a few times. The DNA for the CDR3 is TGTGCCATCAGTGAGTCGACTAGCACAGATACGCAGTATTTT. Protein sequence: CAISESTSTDTQYF. V is TRBV10-3 and J is TRBJ2-3; D uncertain. Trimming left V 0 bases short and J 0 bases short, with 4 bases between. CDR3 length: 14 amino acids. From germline, CDR1 is ENHRY and CDR2 SYGVKD.

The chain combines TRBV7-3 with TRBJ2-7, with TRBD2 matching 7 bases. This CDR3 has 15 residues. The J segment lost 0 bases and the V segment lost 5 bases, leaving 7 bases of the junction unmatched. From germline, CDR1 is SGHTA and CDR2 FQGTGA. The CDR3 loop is CASSEMGTNSYEQYF. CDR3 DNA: TGTGCCAGCAGCGAAATGGGGACTAACTCCTACGAGCAGTACTTC.

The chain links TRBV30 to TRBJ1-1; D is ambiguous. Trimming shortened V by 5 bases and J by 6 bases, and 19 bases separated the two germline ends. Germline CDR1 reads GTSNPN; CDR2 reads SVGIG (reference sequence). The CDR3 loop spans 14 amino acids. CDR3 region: CAWGRVAPGAEAFF. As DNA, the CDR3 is TGTGCCTGGGGAAGAGTAGCCCCCGGCGCTGAAGCTTTCTTT.

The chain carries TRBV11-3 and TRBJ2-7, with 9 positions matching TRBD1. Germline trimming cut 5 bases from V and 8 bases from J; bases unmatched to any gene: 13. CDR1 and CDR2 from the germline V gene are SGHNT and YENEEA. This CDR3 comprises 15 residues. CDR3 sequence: CASSRTQGANDKQYF. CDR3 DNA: TGTGCCAGCAGCCGTACACAGGGGGCGAATGATAAGCAGTACTTC.

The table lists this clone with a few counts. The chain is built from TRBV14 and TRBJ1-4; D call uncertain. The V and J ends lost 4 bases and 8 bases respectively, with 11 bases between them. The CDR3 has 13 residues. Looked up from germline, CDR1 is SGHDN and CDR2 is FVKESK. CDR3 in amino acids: CASSLEVGEKLFF. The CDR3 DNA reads TGTGCCAGCAGCCTTGAAGTGGGCGAAAAACTGTTTTTT.

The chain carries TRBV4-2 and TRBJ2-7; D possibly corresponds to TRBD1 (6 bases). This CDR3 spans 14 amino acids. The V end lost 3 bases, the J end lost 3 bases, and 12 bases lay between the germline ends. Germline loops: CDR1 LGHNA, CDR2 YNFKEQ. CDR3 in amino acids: CASSQGAESYEQYF. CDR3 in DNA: TGTGCCAGCAGCCAGGGGGCCGAGAGCTACGAGCAGTACTTC.

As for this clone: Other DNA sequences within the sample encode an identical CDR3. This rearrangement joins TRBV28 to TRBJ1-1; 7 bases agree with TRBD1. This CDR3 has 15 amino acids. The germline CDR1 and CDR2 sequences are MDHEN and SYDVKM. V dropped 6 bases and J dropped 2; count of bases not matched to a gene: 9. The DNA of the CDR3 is TGTGCCAGCAGCCTACCGGGACAGCTTAACACTGAAGCTTTCTTT. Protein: CASSLPGQLNTEAFF. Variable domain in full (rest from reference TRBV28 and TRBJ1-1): DVKVTQSSRYLVKRTGEKVFLECVQDMDHENMFWYRQDPGLGLRLIYFSYDVKMKEKGDIPEGYSVSREKKERFSLILESASTNQTSMYLCASSLPGQLNTEAFFGQGTRLTVV.

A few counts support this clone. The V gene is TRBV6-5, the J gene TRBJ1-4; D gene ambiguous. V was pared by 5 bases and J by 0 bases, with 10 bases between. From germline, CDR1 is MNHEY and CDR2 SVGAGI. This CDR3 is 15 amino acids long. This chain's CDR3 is CASSGSLATNEKLFF. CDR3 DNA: TGTGCCAGCAGTGGTTCATTAGCAACTAATGAAAAACTGTTTTTT.

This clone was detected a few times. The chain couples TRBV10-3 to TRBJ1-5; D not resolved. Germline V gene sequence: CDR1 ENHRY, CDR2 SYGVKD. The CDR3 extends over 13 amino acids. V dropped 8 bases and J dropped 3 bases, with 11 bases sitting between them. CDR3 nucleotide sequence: TGTGCCATCGGCAGCGATCTCAATCAGCCCCAGCATTTT. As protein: CAIGSDLNQPQHF.

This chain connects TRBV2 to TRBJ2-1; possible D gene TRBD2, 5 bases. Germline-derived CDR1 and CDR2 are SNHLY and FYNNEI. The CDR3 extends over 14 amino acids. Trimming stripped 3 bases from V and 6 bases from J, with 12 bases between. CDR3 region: CASSEKRGSNEQFF. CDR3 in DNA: TGTGCCAGCAGTGAGAAGAGAGGGTCCAATGAGCAGTTCTTC.

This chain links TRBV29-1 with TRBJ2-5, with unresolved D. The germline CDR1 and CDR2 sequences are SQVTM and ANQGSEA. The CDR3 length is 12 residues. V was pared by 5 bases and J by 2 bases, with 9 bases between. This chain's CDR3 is CSVTRVQETQYF. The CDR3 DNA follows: TGCAGCGTTACCCGGGTTCAAGAGACCCAGTACTTC.

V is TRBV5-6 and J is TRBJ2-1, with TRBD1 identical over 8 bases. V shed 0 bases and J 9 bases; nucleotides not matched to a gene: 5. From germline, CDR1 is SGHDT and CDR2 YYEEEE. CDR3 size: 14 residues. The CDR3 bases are TGTGCCAGCAGCTTGGCGACAGGGGTTTTTGAGCAGTTCTTC. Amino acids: CASSLATGVFEQFF.

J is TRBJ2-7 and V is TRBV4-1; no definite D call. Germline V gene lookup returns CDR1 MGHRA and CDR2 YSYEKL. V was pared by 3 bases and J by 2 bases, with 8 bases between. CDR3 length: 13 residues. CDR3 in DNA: TGCGCCAGCAGCCAGCAAACGGCCTACGAGCAGTACTTC. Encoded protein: CASSQQTAYEQYF.

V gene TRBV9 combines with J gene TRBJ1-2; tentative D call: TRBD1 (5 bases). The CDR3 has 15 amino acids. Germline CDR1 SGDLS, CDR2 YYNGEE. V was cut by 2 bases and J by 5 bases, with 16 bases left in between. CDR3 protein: CASSVSRGAEYGYTF. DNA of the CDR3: TGTGCCAGCAGCGTTAGTAGGGGCGCGGAGTATGGCTACACCTTC.

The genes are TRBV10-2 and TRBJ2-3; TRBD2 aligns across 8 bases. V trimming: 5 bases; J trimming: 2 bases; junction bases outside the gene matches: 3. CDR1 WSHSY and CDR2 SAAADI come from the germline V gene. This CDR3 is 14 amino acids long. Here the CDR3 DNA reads TGCGCCAGCAGTCGGGGGGGACCCACAGATACGCAGTATTTT. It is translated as CASSRGGPTDTQYF.

CDR3 loop: CASSFPGQTNTEAFF. DNA for the CDR3: TGTGCCAGCAGCTTTCCGGGACAGACGAACACTGAAGCTTTCTTT. The J gene is TRBJ1-1, the V gene TRBV11-2; 7 positions match TRBD1. The CDR3 spans 15 residues. The V gene's germline CDR1 is SGHAT and CDR2 FQNNGV. V shed 3 bases, J shed 1 base, and the junction held 5 bases outside the gene matches.

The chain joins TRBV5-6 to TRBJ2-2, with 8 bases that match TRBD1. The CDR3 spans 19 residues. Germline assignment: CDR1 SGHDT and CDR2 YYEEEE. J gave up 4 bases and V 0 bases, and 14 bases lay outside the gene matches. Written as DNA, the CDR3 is TGTGCCAGCAGCTTGGCAGGACAGGGCGCCCAGGGGAGCACCGGGGAGCTGTTTTTT. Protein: CASSLAGQGAQGSTGELFF. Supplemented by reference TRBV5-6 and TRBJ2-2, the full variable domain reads DAGVTQSPTHLIKTRGQQVTLRCSPKSGHDTVSWYQQALGQGPQFIFQYYEEEERQRGNFPDRFSGHQFPNYSSELNVNALLLGDSALYLCASSLAGQGAQGSTGELFFGEGSRLTVL.

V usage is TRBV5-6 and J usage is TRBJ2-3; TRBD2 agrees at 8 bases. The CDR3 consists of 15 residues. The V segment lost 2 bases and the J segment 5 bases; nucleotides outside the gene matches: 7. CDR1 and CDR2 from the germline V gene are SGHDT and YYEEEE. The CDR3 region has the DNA TGTGCCAGCAGCTTCCAAGCGGGAGTGGGAGATACGCAGTATTTT. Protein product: CASSFQAGVGDTQYF.